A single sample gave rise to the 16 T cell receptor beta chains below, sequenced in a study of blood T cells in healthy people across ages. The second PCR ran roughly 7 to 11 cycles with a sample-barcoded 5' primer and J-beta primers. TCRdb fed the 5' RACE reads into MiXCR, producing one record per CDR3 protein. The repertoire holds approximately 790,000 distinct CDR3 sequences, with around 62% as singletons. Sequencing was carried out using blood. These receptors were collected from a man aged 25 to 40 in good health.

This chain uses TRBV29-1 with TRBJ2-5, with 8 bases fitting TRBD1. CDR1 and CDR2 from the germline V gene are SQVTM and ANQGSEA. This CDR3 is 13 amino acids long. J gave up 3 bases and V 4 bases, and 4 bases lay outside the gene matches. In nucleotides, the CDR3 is TGCAGCGTTGCGAAGACAGGGGAAGAGACCCAGTACTTC. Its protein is CSVAKTGEETQYF.

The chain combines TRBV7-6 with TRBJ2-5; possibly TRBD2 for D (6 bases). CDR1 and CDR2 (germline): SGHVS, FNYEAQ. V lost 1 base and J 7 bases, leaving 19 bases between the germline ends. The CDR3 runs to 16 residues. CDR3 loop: CASSLGTNPLLGTQYF. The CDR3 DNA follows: TGTGCCAGCAGCTTAGGGACTAACCCCTTACTAGGGACCCAGTACTTC.

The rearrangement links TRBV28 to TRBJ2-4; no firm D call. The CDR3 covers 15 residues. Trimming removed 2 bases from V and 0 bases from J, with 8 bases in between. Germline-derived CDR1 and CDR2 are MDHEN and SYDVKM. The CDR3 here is CASSLVTTAKNIQYF. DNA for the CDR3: TGTGCCAGCAGTTTAGTCACCACAGCCAAAAACATTCAGTACTTC.

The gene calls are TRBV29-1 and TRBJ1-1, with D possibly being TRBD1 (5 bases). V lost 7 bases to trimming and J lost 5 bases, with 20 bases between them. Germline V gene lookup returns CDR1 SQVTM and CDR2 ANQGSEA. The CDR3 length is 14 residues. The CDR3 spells CSAPLGGLGTEAFF. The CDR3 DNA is TGCAGCGCCCCGCTTGGGGGTTTAGGGACTGAAGCTTTCTTT.

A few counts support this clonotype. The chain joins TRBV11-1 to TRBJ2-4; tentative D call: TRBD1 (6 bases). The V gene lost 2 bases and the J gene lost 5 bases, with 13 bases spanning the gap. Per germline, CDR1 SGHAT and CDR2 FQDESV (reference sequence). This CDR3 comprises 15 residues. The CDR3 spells CASSLTPRGENIQYF. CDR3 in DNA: TGTGCCAGCAGCTTAACCCCCAGGGGAGAAAACATTCAGTACTTC.

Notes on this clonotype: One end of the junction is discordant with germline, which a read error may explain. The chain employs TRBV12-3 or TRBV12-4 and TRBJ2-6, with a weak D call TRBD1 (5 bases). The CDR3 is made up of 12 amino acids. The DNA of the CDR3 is TGTGCCAGCTCCTCTGGGGCCAGCGTCCTGACTTTC. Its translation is CASSSGASVLTF.

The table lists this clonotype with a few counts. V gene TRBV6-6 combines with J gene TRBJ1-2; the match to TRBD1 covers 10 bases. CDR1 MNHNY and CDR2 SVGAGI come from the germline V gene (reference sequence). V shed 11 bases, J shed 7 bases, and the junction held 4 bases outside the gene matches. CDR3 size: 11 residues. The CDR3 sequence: CAGRDRGGYTF. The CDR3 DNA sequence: TGTGCCGGCCGGGACAGGGGTGGCTACACCTTC.

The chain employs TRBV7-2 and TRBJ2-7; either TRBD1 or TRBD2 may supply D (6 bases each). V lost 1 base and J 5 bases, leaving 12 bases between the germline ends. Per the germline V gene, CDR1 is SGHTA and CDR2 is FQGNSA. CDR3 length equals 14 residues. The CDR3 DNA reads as TGTGCCAGCAGCTTAGGCCTAGGGGGGCACGAGCAGTACTTC. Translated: CASSLGLGGHEQYF.

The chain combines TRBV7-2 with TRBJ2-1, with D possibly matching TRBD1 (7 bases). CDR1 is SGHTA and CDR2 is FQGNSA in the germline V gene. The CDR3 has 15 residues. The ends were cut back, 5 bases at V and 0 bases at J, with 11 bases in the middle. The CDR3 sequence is CASSNQGGSYNEQFF. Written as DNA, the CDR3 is TGTGCCAGCAGCAACCAGGGGGGCTCCTACAATGAGCAGTTCTTC.

CDR3 DNA: TGTGCCAGCACCGGACAGGCAGAGACCCAGTACTTC. This gives the protein CASTGQAETQYF. The chain uses TRBV25-1 and TRBJ2-5, with 7 bases matching TRBD1. V was clipped by 7 bases and J by 4 bases; unmatched bases: 3. Germline-derived CDR1 and CDR2 are MGHDK and SYGVNS. This CDR3 has 12 amino acids.

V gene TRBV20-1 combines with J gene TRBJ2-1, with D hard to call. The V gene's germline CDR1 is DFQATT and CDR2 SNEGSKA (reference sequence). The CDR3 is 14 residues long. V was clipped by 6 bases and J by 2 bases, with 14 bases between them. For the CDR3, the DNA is TGCAGTGCCCCACCCGAGGATACCTACAATGAGCAGTTCTTC. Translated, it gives CSAPPEDTYNEQFF.

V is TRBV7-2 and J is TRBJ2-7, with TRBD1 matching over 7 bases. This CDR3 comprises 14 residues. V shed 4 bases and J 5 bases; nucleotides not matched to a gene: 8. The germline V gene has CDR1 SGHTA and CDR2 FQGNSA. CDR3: CASSYGTDWDEQYF. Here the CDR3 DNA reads TGTGCCAGCAGCTACGGGACAGACTGGGACGAGCAGTACTTC.

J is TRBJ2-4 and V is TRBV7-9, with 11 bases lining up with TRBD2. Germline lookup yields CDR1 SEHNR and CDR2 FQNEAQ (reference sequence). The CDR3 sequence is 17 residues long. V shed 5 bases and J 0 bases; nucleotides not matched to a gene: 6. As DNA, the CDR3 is TGTGCCAGCAGCGCTACTAGCGGGGGCGGAGCCAAAAACATTCAGTACTTC. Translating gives CASSATSGGGAKNIQYF.

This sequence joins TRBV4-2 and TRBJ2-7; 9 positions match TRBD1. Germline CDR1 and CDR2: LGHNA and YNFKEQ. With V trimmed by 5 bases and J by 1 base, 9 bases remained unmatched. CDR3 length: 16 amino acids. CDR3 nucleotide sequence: TGTGCCAGCAGCATAAGAGTGGACAGGGGATCCTACGAGCAGTACTTC. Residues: CASSIRVDRGSYEQYF.

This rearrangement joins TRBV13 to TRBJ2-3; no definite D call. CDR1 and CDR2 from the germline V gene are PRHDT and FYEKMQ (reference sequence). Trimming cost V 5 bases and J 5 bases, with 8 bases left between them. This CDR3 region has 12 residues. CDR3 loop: CASSHIGDTQYF. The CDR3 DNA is TGTGCCAGCAGCCACATAGGAGATACGCAGTATTTT.

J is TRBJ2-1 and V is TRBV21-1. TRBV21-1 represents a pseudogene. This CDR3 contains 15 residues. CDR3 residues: CASSKGTPPNNEQFF. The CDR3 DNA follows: TGTGCCAGCAGCAAAGGTACGCCGCCTAACAATGAGCAGTTCTTC.